These T cell receptor beta chains were read from a single sample in a study of T cell responses to AZD1222 COVID-19 vaccine. The repertoire was sequenced with immunoSEQ multiplex PCR; TCRdb's copy has only in-frame clones and lacks some. This table has about 120,000 clones, around 94% appearing once. The source was peripheral blood, collected 28 days after the second AZD1222 dose. Every receptor here comes from an adult who received the AZD1222 COVID-19 vaccine. The CDR3 runs from the conserved cysteine through the conserved F or W. The D gene is left open where the match is weak. Size values are once, few and many counts, or a class for expanded clones, and some rows have none.

j_gene,abundance,d_gene,v_gene,CDR3aa,CDR3nt
TRBJ2-1,-,TRBD2,TRBV10-3,CAIGGLAGVLNEQFF,TGTGCCATCGGTGGACTAGCGGGAGTTCTCAATGAGCAGTTCTTC
TRBJ1-2,-,-,TRBV19,CASSRESRGDYGYTF,TGTGCCAGTAGTAGGGAGTCAAGGGGGGACTATGGCTACACCTTC
TRBJ2-1,-,-,TRBV7-8,CASSLGDYNEQFF,TGTGCCAGCAGCTTAGGAGATTATAATGAGCAGTTCTTC
TRBJ2-1,few,TRBD2,TRBV28,CASTSLGGRATYNEQFF,TGTGCCAGCACCTCTCTGGGGGGGAGGGCCACCTACAATGAGCAGTTCTTC
TRBJ2-3,-,TRBD2,TRBV6-5,CASSYAGVGTDTQYF,TGTGCCAGCAGTTACGCGGGAGTGGGCACAGATACGCAGTATTTT
TRBJ1-5,once,-,TRBV6-5,CASSYLGNQPQHF,TGTGCCAGCAGTTATTTAGGCAATCAGCCCCAGCATTTT
TRBJ1-3,-,-,TRBV14,CASSLWNTIYF,TGTGCCAGCAGCCTATGGAACACCATATATTTT
TRBJ1-3,-,-,TRBV5-1,CASSDTSAGNTIYF,TGCGCCAGCAGTGACACTTCTGCTGGAAACACCATATATTTT
TRBJ2-5,once,TRBD1,TRBV7-3,CASSLTGQGVQETQYF,TGTGCCAGCAGCTTAACGGGACAGGGGGTCCAAGAGACCCAGTACTTC
TRBJ2-2,-,-,TRBV7-2,CASSPSGFSPGELFF,TGTGCCAGCAGTCCCTCCGGATTTTCTCCCGGGGAGCTGTTTTTT
TRBJ1-1,-,TRBD1,TRBV3-1/TRBV3-2,CASSPRDRETEAFF,TGTGCCAGCAGCCCGCGAGACAGGGAAACTGAAGCTTTCTTT
TRBJ2-3,-,TRBD1,TRBV18,CASSRTSTGRSTDTQYF,TGTGCCAGCTCACGAACGTCGACAGGGCGAAGCACAGATACGCAGTATTTT
TRBJ1-2,-,TRBD1,TRBV3-1/TRBV3-2,CASSPDRDYGYTF,TGTGCCAGCAGCCCCGACAGGGACTATGGCTACACCTTC
TRBJ1-2,-,-,TRBV4-1,CATYPGQGDYTF,TGCGCCACCTACCCGGGGCAGGGCGACTACACCTTC
TRBJ2-4,once,-,TRBV3-1/TRBV3-2,CASSHGQNIQYF,TGTGCCAGCAGCCACGGACAGAACATTCAGTACTTC
TRBJ1-5,-,TRBD1,TRBV2,CASRGDRFYQPQHF,TGTGCCAGCAGGGGGGACAGGTTCTATCAGCCCCAGCATTTT